The present TCR beta chain was sequenced within a study of control samples from healthy donors and cancer patients. Sequenced by immunoSEQ multiplex PCR; TCRdb stores in-frame clones only, minus some. The sample has 65,000 to 85,000 clones, roughly 89% seen once. The receptor was derived from a woman aged 45-59 years with colorectal cancer. Sequenced: PBMCs.

CDR3 nucleotides: TGTGCCAGCAGCCTCGACAGCTCTGGGGCCAACGTCCTGACTTTC. Translating gives CASSLDSSGANVLTF. This chain links TRBV7-2 with TRBJ2-6, with TRBD1 as a possible D gene (5 bases). The CDR3 consists of 15 residues. V lost 5 bases and J lost 0, with 8 bases in between. Germline V gives CDR1 SGHTA, CDR2 FQGNSA.